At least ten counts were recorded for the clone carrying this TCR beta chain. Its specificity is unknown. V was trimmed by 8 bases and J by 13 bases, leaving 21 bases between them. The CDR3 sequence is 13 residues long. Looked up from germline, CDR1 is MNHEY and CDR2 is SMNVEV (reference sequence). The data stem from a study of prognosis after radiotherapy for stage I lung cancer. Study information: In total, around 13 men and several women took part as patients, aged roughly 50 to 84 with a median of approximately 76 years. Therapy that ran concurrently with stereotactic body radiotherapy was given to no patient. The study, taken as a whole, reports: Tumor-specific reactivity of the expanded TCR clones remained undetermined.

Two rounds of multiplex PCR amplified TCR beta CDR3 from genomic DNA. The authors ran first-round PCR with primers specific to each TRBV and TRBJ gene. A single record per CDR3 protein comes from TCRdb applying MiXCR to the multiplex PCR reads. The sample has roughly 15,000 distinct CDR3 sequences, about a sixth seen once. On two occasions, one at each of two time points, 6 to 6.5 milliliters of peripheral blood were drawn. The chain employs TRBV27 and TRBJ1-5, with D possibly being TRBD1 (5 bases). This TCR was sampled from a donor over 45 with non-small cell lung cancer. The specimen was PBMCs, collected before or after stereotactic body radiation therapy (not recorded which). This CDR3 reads CASQPRGAALQHF. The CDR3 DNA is TGTGCCAGCCAACCCCGCGGGGCCGCCCTGCAGCATTTT.